This T cell receptor (beta chain) appears in the sequencing data of a study of Ad26.COV2.S vaccination and SARS-CoV-2 variants. Trimming removed 4 bases from V and 4 bases from J; junction bases left unmatched: 16. Per germline, CDR1 LNHDA and CDR2 SQIVND (reference sequence). This CDR3 comprises 18 residues. Sequenced by immunoSEQ multiplex PCR; TCRdb stores in-frame clones only, minus some. The sample yields 450,000 to 550,000 clones, roughly 87% seen once. This sample's treatment: roughly 20 received Ad26.COV2.S at low or high dose, single or two shots; 5 received placebo; per-sample allocation not given. Sampling happened 63 days after the first vaccine or placebo injection.

The V gene is TRBV19, the J gene TRBJ1-1; TRBD1 matches 9 bases. The receptor comes from a person between 18 and 65 years old who received the Ad26.COV2.S COVID-19 vaccine or a placebo. The material was peripheral blood, obtained in a trial of Ad26.COV2.S vaccine versus placebo. The CDR3 DNA reads as TGTGCCAGTAGTACTTCCCTAGGGACAGGGCTTTTAGGCACTGAAGCTTTCTTT. The encoded protein is CASSTSLGTGLLGTEAFF.